This T cell receptor beta chain is drawn from a study of CD8 T cells in Susac syndrome. CD8+ and CD4+ T cells circulating in blood were sequenced for TCR beta. FACS was used to enrich TEMRA cells, whereas the CD8+ and CD4+ T cells were obtained by negative isolation. The RNA input was roughly 0.45 to 1 ug, and it was reverse transcribed with random hexamers. By means of immunoSEQ multiplex PCR, TCR beta CDR3 spanning 54 Vbeta and 13 Jbeta underwent amplification. TCRdb reanalysed the immunoSEQ multiplex PCR reads using MiXCR and keeps one entry per CDR3 protein. The sample includes about 140,000 distinct CDR3 sequences, almost 96% of them seen just once. Concerning this clonotype itself: Its matching antigen is unknown.

In germline, CDR1 is SQVTM, CDR2 ANQGSEA. CDR3 length: 13 residues. Trimming took off 5 bases at V and 1 base at J, with 10 bases between the two ends. Study-wide results and caveats: The CD4+ T cell repertoires that were profiled in Susac syndrome showed no clonal expansion.

The sequencing sample was made of CD4+ T cells from PBMCs. The V and J genes are TRBV29-1 and TRBJ2-3; D unclear. The sequence was obtained from a human donor with Susac syndrome. The CDR3 nucleotides read TGCAGCGTTCCCACGTTAGGCACAGATACGCAGTATTTT. Its translation: CSVPTLGTDTQYF.